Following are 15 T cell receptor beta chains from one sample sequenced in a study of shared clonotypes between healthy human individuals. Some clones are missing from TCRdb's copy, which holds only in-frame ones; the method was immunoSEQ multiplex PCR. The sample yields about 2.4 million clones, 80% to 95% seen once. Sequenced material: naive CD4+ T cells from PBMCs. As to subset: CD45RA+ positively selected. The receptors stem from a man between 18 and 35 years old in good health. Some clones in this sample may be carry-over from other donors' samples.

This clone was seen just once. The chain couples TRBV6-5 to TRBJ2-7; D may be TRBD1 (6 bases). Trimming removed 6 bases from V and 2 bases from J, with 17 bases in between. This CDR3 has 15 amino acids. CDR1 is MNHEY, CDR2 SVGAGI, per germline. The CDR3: CASRTTLGQTYEQYF. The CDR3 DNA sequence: TGTGCCAGCAGAACGACACTAGGACAGACCTACGAGCAGTACTTC.

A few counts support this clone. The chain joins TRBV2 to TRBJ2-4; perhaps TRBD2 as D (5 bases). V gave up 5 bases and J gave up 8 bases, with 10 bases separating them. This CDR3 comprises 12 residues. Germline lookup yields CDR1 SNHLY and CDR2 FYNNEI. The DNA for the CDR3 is TGTGCCAGCAGTAACTGGGGAGACATTCAGTACTTC. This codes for CASSNWGDIQYF. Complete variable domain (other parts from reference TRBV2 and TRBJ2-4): EPEVTQTPSHQVTQMGQEVILRCVPISNHLYFYWYRQILGQKVEFLVSFYNNEISEKSEIFDDQFSVERPDGSNFTLKIRSTKLEDSAMYFCASSNWGDIQYFGAGTRLSVL.

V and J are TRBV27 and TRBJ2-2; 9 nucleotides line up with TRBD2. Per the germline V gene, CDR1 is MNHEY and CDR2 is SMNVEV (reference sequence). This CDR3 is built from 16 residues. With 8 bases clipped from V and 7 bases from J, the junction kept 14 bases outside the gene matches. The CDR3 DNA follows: TGTGCCAGCCACGTAAAGGGACTAGCTTATGACGGGGAGCTGTTTTTT. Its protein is CASHVKGLAYDGELFF.

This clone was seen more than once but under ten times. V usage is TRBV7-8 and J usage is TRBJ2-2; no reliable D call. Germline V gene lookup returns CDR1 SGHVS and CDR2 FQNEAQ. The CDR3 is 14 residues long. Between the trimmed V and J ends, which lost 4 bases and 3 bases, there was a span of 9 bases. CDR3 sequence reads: CASSYDTYTGELFF. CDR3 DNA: TGTGCCAGCAGCTACGACACCTACACCGGGGAGCTGTTTTTT.

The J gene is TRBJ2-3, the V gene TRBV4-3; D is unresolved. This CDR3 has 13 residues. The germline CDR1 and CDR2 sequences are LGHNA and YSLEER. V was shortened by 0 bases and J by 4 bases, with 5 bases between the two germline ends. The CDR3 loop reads CASSQELSDTQYF. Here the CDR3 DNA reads TGCGCCAGCAGCCAAGAACTATCAGATACGCAGTATTTT.

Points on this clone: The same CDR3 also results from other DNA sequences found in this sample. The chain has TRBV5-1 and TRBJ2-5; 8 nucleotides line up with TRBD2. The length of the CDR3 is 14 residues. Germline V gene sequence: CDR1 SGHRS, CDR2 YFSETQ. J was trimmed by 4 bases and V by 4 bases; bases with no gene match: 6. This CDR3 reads CASSPGRAGETQYF. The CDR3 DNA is TGCGCCAGCAGCCCCGGGAGGGCAGGAGAGACCCAGTACTTC.

CDR3 amino acids: CAWSVHAGLDEQFF. The CDR3 bases are TGTGCCTGGAGTGTACATGCAGGGCTGGATGAGCAGTTCTTC. The chain has TRBV30 and TRBJ2-1, with D perhaps TRBD1 (5 bases). Germline values: CDR1 GTSNPN, CDR2 SVGIG (reference sequence). The CDR3 spans 14 residues. V was pared by 0 bases and J by 8 bases, with 14 bases between.

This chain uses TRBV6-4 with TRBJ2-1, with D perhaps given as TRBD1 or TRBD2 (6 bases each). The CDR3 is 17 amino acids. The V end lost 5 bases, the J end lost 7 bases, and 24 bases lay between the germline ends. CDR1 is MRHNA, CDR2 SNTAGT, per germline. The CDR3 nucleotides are TGTGCCAGCAGTAGGGGGGCGGCCGGGAGAGGAAGGAATGAGCAGTTCTTC. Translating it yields CASSRGAAGRGRNEQFF.

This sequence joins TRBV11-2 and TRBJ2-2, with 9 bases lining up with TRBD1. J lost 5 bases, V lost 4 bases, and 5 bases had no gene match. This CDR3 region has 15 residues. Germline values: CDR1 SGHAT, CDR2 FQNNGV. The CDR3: CASSWDRVETGELFF. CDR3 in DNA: TGTGCCAGCAGCTGGGACAGGGTAGAAACCGGGGAGCTGTTTTTT.

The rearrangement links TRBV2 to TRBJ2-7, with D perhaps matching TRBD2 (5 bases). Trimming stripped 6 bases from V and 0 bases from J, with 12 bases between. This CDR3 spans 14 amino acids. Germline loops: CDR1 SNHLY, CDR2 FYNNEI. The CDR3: CASRTGSDSYEQYF. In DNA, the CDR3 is TGTGCCAGCAGGACGGGATCCGACTCCTACGAGCAGTACTTC.

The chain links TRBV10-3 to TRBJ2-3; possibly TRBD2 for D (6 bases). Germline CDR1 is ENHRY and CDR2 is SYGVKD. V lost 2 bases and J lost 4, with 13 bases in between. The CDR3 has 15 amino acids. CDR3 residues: CAISEGGKSSDTQYF. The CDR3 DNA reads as TGTGCCATCAGTGAGGGGGGGAAAAGCTCAGATACGCAGTATTTT.

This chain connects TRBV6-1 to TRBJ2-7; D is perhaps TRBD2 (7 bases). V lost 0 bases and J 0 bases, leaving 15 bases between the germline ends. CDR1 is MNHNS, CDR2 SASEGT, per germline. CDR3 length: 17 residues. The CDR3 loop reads CASSEALLADSSYEQYF. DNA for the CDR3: TGTGCCAGCAGTGAAGCGCTTCTAGCGGACAGCTCCTACGAGCAGTACTTC.

For the CDR3, the DNA is TGTGCCAGCAGGCCTTCCAGGGACACCGGGGAGCTGTTTTTT. Residues: CASRPSRDTGELFF. The chain is built from TRBV28 and TRBJ2-2; tentatively, D is TRBD1 (5 bases). Germline V gene data show CDR1 as MDHEN and CDR2 as SYDVKM. V was clipped by 6 bases and J by 3 bases, with 11 bases between them. The CDR3 has 14 residues. The full variable domain, in which reference TRBV28 and TRBJ2-2 provide the parts outside the CDR3, is DVKVTQSSRYLVKRTGEKVFLECVQDMDHENMFWYRQDPGLGLRLIYFSYDVKMKEKGDIPEGYSVSREKKERFSLILESASTNQTSMYLCASRPSRDTGELFFGEGSRLTVL.

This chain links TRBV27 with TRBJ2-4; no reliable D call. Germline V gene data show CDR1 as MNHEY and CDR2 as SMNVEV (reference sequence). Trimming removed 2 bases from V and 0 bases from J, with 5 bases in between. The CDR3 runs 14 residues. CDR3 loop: CASSLRTAKNIQYF. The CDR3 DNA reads TGTGCCAGCAGTTTAAGGACAGCCAAAAACATTCAGTACTTC.

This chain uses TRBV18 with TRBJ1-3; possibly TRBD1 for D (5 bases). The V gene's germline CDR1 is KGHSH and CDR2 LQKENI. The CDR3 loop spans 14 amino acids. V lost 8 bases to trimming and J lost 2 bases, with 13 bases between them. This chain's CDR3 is CASQGVGAGNTIYF. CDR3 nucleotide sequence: TGTGCCAGCCAAGGGGTTGGAGCTGGAAACACCATATATTTT. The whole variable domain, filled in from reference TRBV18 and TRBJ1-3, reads NAGVMQNPRHLVRRRGQEARLRCSPMKGHSHVYWYRQLPEEGLKFMVYLQKENIIDESGMPKERFSAEFPKEGPSILRIQQVVRGDSAAYFCASQGVGAGNTIYFGEGSWLTVV.